This T cell receptor (beta chain) was recorded in a study of early T cells in non-severe SARS-CoV-2 infection. Study-level background: Sequencing targeted bulk RNA from unsorted whole blood, leaving chains unpaired.

This clonotype showed up many times. TCRdb processed the 5' RACE reads anew with MiXCR; each CDR3 protein has one entry. This repertoire shows more than 20,000 distinct CDR3 sequences, around 3.3% found once; its top ten account for roughly 5.5%. The CDR3 consists of 13 residues. Trimming stripped 3 bases from V and 1 base from J, with 4 bases between. The TCR originated in an adult who was a healthcare worker with PCR-confirmed SARS-CoV-2 infection or an uninfected control (not recorded which). The V call is TRBV12-3 or TRBV12-4, the J call TRBJ1-5; D remains ambiguous. Sequencing was done on a sample of whole blood. CDR3 in amino acids: CASSLSSNQPQHF. In DNA form, the CDR3 reads TGTGCCAGCAGTTTGAGCAGCAATCAGCCCCAGCATTTT.